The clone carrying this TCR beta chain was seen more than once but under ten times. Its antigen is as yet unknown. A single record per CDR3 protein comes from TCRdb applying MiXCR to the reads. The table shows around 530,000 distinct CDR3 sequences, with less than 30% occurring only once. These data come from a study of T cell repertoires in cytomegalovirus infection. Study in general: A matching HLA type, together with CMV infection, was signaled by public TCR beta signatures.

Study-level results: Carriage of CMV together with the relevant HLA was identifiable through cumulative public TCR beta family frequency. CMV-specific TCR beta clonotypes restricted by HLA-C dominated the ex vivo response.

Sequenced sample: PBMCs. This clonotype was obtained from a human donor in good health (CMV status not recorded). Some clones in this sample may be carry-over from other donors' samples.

In DNA, the CDR3 is TGTGCCAGTAGTATAGTGACTGTCTCTGGAAACACCATATATTTT. Amino acid sequence: CASSIVTVSGNTIYF. J is TRBJ1-3 and V is TRBV19, with unresolved D. Trimming cost V 1 base and J 0 bases, with 7 bases left between them. Germline values: CDR1 LNHDA, CDR2 SQIVND (reference sequence). This CDR3 contains 15 residues.